Sequencing of this T cell receptor (beta chain) was carried out in a study of control samples from healthy donors and cancer patients. V lost 5 bases, J lost 6 bases, and 7 bases stayed unmatched. Per the germline V gene, CDR1 is SEHNR and CDR2 is FQNEAQ (reference sequence). This CDR3 comprises 14 residues. Sequencing used immunoSEQ multiplex PCR; TCRdb keeps in-frame clones, though not all of them. The sample comprises 25,000 to 35,000 clones, 91% of which are singletons, and 12% rests with the top ten. The gene calls are TRBV7-9 and TRBJ1-2; 9 bases map to TRBD1. The sample was PBMCs. The receptor comes from a man aged 45-65 years with lung cancer. CDR3 amino acids: CASSPRTGAHGYTF. The CDR3, as DNA: TGTGCCAGCAGCCCAAGGACAGGGGCGCATGGCTACACCTTC.